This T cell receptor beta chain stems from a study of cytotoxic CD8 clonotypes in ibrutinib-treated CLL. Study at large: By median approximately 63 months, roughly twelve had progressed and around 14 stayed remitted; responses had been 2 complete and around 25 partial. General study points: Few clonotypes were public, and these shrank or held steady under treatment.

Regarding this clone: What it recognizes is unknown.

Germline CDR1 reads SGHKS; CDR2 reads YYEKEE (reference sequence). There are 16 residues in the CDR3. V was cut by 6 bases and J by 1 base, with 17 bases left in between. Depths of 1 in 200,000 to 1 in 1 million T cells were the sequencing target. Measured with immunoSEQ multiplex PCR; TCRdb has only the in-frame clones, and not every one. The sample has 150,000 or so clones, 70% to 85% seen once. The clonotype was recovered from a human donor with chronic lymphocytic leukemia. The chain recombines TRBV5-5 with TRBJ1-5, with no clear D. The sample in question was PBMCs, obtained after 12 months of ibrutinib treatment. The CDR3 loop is CASTPGPDRSNQPQHF. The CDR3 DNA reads TGTGCCAGCACCCCCGGCCCCGATCGGAGCAATCAGCCCCAGCATTTT.